The 8 T cell receptor beta chains given below trace back to one sample, sequenced in a study of cytomegalovirus exposure and HLA in healthy donors. Amplification used 60 Vbeta primers and 13 Jbeta primers. Some clones are missing from TCRdb's copy, which holds only in-frame ones; the method was immunoSEQ multiplex PCR. This sample has about 60,000 clones, with 65% to 85% found just once. Material for sequencing was PBMCs. These TCRs come from a man younger than 40 in good health and CMV-seronegative.

The chain employs TRBV5-1 and TRBJ2-1; D is ambiguous. The CDR3 is 15 amino acids. Looked up from germline, CDR1 is SGHRS and CDR2 is YFSETQ. The V and J ends lost 5 bases and 4 bases respectively, with 16 bases between them. The CDR3 loop reads CASRFQSPEYNEQFF. As DNA, the CDR3 is TGCGCCAGCAGATTCCAGTCGCCGGAGTACAATGAGCAGTTCTTC. The whole variable domain, filled in from reference TRBV5-1 and TRBJ2-1, reads KAGVTQTPRYLIKTRGQQVTLSCSPISGHRSVSWYQQTPGQGLQFLFEYFSETQRNKGNFPGRFSGRQFSNSRSEMNVSTLELGDSALYLCASRFQSPEYNEQFFGPGTRLTVL.

The chain couples TRBV5-1 to TRBJ2-7; D is perhaps TRBD2 (5 bases). Per the germline V gene, CDR1 is SGHRS and CDR2 is YFSETQ. The CDR3 is 13 residues long. Trimming stripped 1 base from V and 3 bases from J, with 8 bases between. The DNA of the CDR3 is TGCGCCAGCAGCTTGATCGGGGTCTACGAGCAGTACTTC. Its protein product is CASSLIGVYEQYF. Full variable domain (remainder filled in from reference TRBV5-1 and TRBJ2-7): KAGVTQTPRYLIKTRGQQVTLSCSPISGHRSVSWYQQTPGQGLQFLFEYFSETQRNKGNFPGRFSGRQFSNSRSEMNVSTLELGDSALYLCASSLIGVYEQYFGPGTRLTVT.

The chain carries TRBV18 and TRBJ2-5, with 7 nucleotides matching TRBD1. The germline CDR1 and CDR2 sequences are KGHSH and LQKENI. J gave up 3 bases and V 0 bases, and 1 base lay outside the gene matches. There are 14 residues in the CDR3. The DNA for the CDR3 is TGTGCCAGCTCACCACCAGACAGGGAAGAGACCCAGTACTTC. Amino acids: CASSPPDREETQYF.

The rearrangement uses TRBV5-1 and TRBJ2-1, with D unresolved. This CDR3 contains 14 residues. Germline CDR1 is SGHRS and CDR2 is YFSETQ. V gave up 0 bases and J gave up 5 bases, with 9 bases separating them. CDR3 residues: CASSLAWQNNEQFF. CDR3 bases: TGCGCCAGCAGCTTGGCTTGGCAGAACAATGAGCAGTTCTTC.

The chain joins TRBV2 to TRBJ1-5; TRBD1 is a possible D gene (6 bases). Looked up from germline, CDR1 is SNHLY and CDR2 is FYNNEI. V was cut by 1 base and J by 2 bases, with 6 bases left in between. The CDR3 consists of 14 residues. Here the CDR3 reads CASSEEGGNQPQHF. The CDR3 nucleotides read TGTGCCAGCAGTGAAGAGGGGGGCAATCAGCCCCAGCATTTT. The whole variable domain, filled in from reference TRBV2 and TRBJ1-5, reads EPEVTQTPSHQVTQMGQEVILRCVPISNHLYFYWYRQILGQKVEFLVSFYNNEISEKSEIFDDQFSVERPDGSNFTLKIRSTKLEDSAMYFCASSEEGGNQPQHFGDGTRLSIL.

The chain joins TRBV5-1 to TRBJ1-2; 8 positions match TRBD1. In germline, CDR1 is SGHRS, CDR2 YFSETQ. This CDR3 spans 13 amino acids. The ends lost 0 bases at V and 8 bases at J; junction bases unmatched: 3. The CDR3 reads CASSLVGQGGYTF. The CDR3 coding sequence is TGCGCCAGCAGCTTGGTTGGACAGGGCGGCTACACCTTC.

The table lists this clone with a few counts. V gene TRBV7-9 combines with J gene TRBJ1-1, with D possibly TRBD1 on 5 matching bases. The CDR3 runs to 14 residues. V gave up 0 bases and J gave up 4 bases, with 9 bases separating them. The germline V gene has CDR1 SEHNR and CDR2 FQNEAQ (reference sequence). DNA for the CDR3: TGTGCCAGCAGCTTAGCAGCGGGGCCCACTGAAGCTTTCTTT. It encodes CASSLAAGPTEAFF.

The V gene is TRBV4-2, the J gene TRBJ1-1, with D possibly TRBD1 on 5 matching bases. This CDR3 contains 15 residues. CDR1 and CDR2 (germline): LGHNA, YNFKEQ. Trimming stripped 0 bases from V and 1 base from J, with 9 bases between. CDR3 in amino acids: CASSQELRGNTEAFF. The DNA of the CDR3 is TGTGCCAGCAGCCAAGAACTAAGGGGGAACACTGAAGCTTTCTTT.